The 18 T cell receptor beta chains below come from one sample, sequenced in a study of CD8 T cells in ankylosing spondylitis. Using its own MiXCR run on the 5' RACE reads, TCRdb lists one record per CDR3 protein. The top ten clones hold over 12% of a sample with about 160,000 distinct CDR3 sequences, 9.8% of them seen once. The sequenced sample was blood, either unsorted or a sorted T cell fraction (not recorded which). Source of these receptors: a female donor with ankylosing spondylitis or in good health (not recorded which).

The rearrangement joins TRBV28 to TRBJ2-7; a weak D match, TRBD2 (6 bases). Germline lookup yields CDR1 MDHEN and CDR2 SYDVKM. Trimming removed 4 bases from V and 5 bases from J, with 12 bases in between. The CDR3 is 13 residues long. The CDR3 region is CASSSGGLDEQYF. CDR3 coding DNA: TGTGCCAGCAGTTCTGGGGGACTCGACGAGCAGTACTTC.

The rearrangement links TRBV5-5 to TRBJ2-2; 9 bases align to TRBD2. The CDR3 loop spans 16 amino acids. CDR1 is SGHKS, CDR2 YYEKEE, per germline (reference sequence). V shed 4 bases, J shed 0 bases, and the junction held 4 bases outside the gene matches. CDR3 amino acids: CASSLSGSANTGELFF. As DNA, the CDR3 is TGTGCCAGCAGCCTTAGCGGGAGCGCGAACACCGGGGAGCTGTTTTTT.

This clonotype was seen repeatedly, ten times or more. This rearrangement joins TRBV5-1 to TRBJ1-1; TRBD1 might be the D (6 bases). From germline, CDR1 is SGHRS and CDR2 YFSETQ. CDR3 length: 15 residues. Deletions cut 4 bases from V and 4 bases from J, with 17 bases between. For the CDR3, the DNA is TGCGCCAGCAGCCCAGGGACACACAGTGGCACTGAAGCTTTCTTT. It codes for CASSPGTHSGTEAFF.

This clonotype was picked up many times. This rearrangement joins TRBV7-9 to TRBJ1-5, with D possibly matching TRBD1 (6 bases). The CDR3 totals 15 residues. Trimming left V 5 bases short and J 7 bases short, with 18 bases between. Germline values: CDR1 SEHNR, CDR2 FQNEAQ (reference sequence). The DNA for the CDR3 is TGTGCCAGCAGCCCTTATGGGGGCGCTGGGCAGCCCCAGCATTTT. Its translation is CASSPYGGAGQPQHF. Full variable domain (rest looked up from reference TRBV7-9 and TRBJ1-5): DTGVSQNPRHKITKRGQNVTFRCDPISEHNRLYWYRQTLGQGPEFLTYFQNEAQLEKSRLLSDRFSAERPKGSFSTLEIQRTEQGDSAMYLCASSPYGGAGQPQHFGDGTRLSIL.

Only a few counts were recorded for this clonotype. J is TRBJ2-1 and V is TRBV12-5, with D perhaps matching TRBD1 (6 bases). The CDR3 consists of 12 residues. V lost 2 bases to trimming and J lost 7 bases, with 6 bases between them. Germline loops: CDR1 LGHNT, CDR2 FRNRAP. CDR3 sequence: CASGLRGNEQFF. The CDR3 DNA reads as TGTGCTAGTGGTTTGAGGGGGAATGAGCAGTTCTTC.

The J gene is TRBJ2-1, the V gene TRBV19; TRBD2 might be the D (5 bases). CDR3 length: 15 residues. The germline CDR1 and CDR2 sequences are LNHDA and SQIVND (reference sequence). With 5 bases removed from V and 6 bases from J, the gap between germline ends came to 17 bases. The CDR3 region has the DNA TGTGCCAGTAGTCCGCCGGACCGGGGAAGCAATGAGCAGTTCTTC. The encoded protein is CASSPPDRGSNEQFF.

The chain uses TRBV7-9 and TRBJ2-2; D gene uncertain. V lost 4 bases and J lost 7, with 10 bases in between. In germline, CDR1 is SEHNR, CDR2 FQNEAQ (reference sequence). The CDR3 covers 13 residues. The CDR3: CASSSQVNGELFF. In DNA form, the CDR3 reads TGTGCCAGCAGCTCTCAGGTTAACGGGGAGCTGTTTTTT.

This clonotype was found a few times. V usage is TRBV28 and J usage is TRBJ1-5, with 7 bases that match TRBD1. CDR1 is MDHEN and CDR2 is SYDVKM in the germline V gene. This CDR3 is 14 amino acids long. V shed 6 bases and J 6 bases; nucleotides not matched to a gene: 8. For the CDR3, the DNA is TGTGCCAGCAGCCATCAGACAGGGAGTCAGCCCCAGCATTTT. This gives the protein CASSHQTGSQPQHF.

This clonotype has just a few counts. The V gene is TRBV5-4, the J gene TRBJ1-2; a weak D match, TRBD1 (6 bases). V dropped 0 bases and J dropped 4 bases, with 19 bases sitting between them. This CDR3 has 17 amino acids. The V gene's germline CDR1 is SGHNT and CDR2 YYREEE (reference sequence). The DNA for the CDR3 is TGTGCCAGCAGCTTGGGCATGGGGGGCGCTTTGCCCTATGGCTACACCTTC. Its translation: CASSLGMGGALPYGYTF.

This sequence joins TRBV7-9 and TRBJ2-1; the D gene is possibly TRBD1 (6 bases). This CDR3 has 13 residues. Trimming pared 2 bases from V and 8 bases from J, leaving 10 bases between. Germline assignment: CDR1 SEHNR and CDR2 FQNEAQ (reference sequence). The CDR3, as DNA: TGTGCCAGCAGCTTACCACAGGGCTATGAGCAGTTCTTC. Amino acid sequence: CASSLPQGYEQFF.

This clonotype occurred a few times. This sequence joins TRBV9 and TRBJ2-1, with no clear D. Trimming took 2 bases from V and 9 from J, leaving 6 bases between them. Germline CDR1 SGDLS, CDR2 YYNGEE. This CDR3 is 11 amino acids long. CDR3 protein: CASSVSGEQFF. CDR3 DNA sequence: TGTGCCAGCAGCGTTTCTGGTGAGCAGTTCTTC.

The DNA for the CDR3 is TGTGCCAGTCCGCCTAATACTAGGTTCCATGAGCAGTTCTTC. Translating it yields CASPPNTRFHEQFF. V usage is TRBV14 and J usage is TRBJ2-1; D may be TRBD2 (5 bases). CDR1 is SGHDN and CDR2 is FVKESK in the germline V gene. The CDR3 is 14 amino acids. V gave up 9 bases and J gave up 8 bases, with 20 bases separating them.

This clonotype was recorded a few times. V gene TRBV4-1 combines with J gene TRBJ2-4; TRBD2 matches at 9 bases. Germline V lookup: CDR1 MGHRA, CDR2 YSYEKL. V was pared by 4 bases and J by 7 bases, with 8 bases of the junction left unmatched. CDR3 length: 15 amino acids. DNA of the CDR3: TGCGCCAGCAGCCGACTAGCGGAGGGGGGGAACATTCAGTACTTC. This gives the protein CASSRLAEGGNIQYF.

This rearrangement joins TRBV19 to TRBJ2-7; 7 bases map to TRBD1. The CDR3 spans 14 residues. Germline V gene sequence: CDR1 LNHDA, CDR2 SQIVND (reference sequence). After removal of 3 bases from V and 5 bases from J, the junction contained 7 bases not matched to a gene. The CDR3 loop reads CASSMVDRDNEQYF. The CDR3 DNA sequence: TGTGCCAGTAGTATGGTAGACAGGGACAACGAGCAGTACTTC.

The chain recombines TRBV7-8 with TRBJ1-2; D gene uncertain. With 2 bases removed from V and 1 base from J, the gap between germline ends came to 5 bases. Germline assignment: CDR1 SGHVS and CDR2 FQNEAQ. CDR3 length: 13 residues. The CDR3 loop reads CASSLSHNYGYTF. In nucleotides, the CDR3 is TGTGCCAGCAGCTTATCGCATAACTATGGCTACACCTTC.

CDR3 nucleotides: TGTGCCAGCAGAGAGAGAAGTGAGCAGTTCTTC. Amino acid sequence: CASRERSEQFF. The genes are TRBV2 and TRBJ2-1; D not certain. Germline V gene lookup returns CDR1 SNHLY and CDR2 FYNNEI. The V and J ends lost 6 bases and 9 bases respectively, with 9 bases between them. The CDR3 sequence is 11 residues long.

This sequence joins TRBV5-6 and TRBJ2-1, with D perhaps matching TRBD2 (5 bases). The CDR3 totals 14 residues. Looked up from germline, CDR1 is SGHDT and CDR2 is YYEEEE. V lost 4 bases to trimming and J lost 5 bases, with 13 bases between them. The CDR3 is CASSPDGENNEQFF. CDR3 nucleotide sequence: TGTGCCAGCAGCCCCGATGGGGAGAACAATGAGCAGTTCTTC. The complete variable domain, with remaining parts taken from reference TRBV5-6 and TRBJ2-1, reads DAGVTQSPTHLIKTRGQQVTLRCSPKSGHDTVSWYQQALGQGPQFIFQYYEEEERQRGNFPDRFSGHQFPNYSSELNVNALLLGDSALYLCASSPDGENNEQFFGPGTRLTVL.

This clonotype was detected many times. The chain joins TRBV28 to TRBJ2-3, with D unclear. The CDR3 length is 14 residues. The germline V and J ends were trimmed by 6 bases and 1 base, with 11 bases remaining between them. The V gene's germline CDR1 is MDHEN and CDR2 SYDVKM. The CDR3 nucleotides read TGTGCCAGCAGCTTCGTTGCGGGCACAGATACGCAGTATTTT. Translation: CASSFVAGTDTQYF. Using reference TRBV28 and TRBJ2-3 for the parts outside the CDR3, the full variable domain is DVKVTQSSRYLVKRTGEKVFLECVQDMDHENMFWYRQDPGLGLRLIYFSYDVKMKEKGDIPEGYSVSREKKERFSLILESASTNQTSMYLCASSFVAGTDTQYFGPGTRLTVL.